A single sample gave rise to the 30 T cell receptor beta chains below, sequenced in a study of T cell repertoires in cytomegalovirus infection. MiXCR was run by TCRdb on the reads, yielding one entry per CDR3 protein. The repertoire consists of 150,000 to 200,000 distinct CDR3 sequences, with approximately 14% occurring once and the leading ten covering over 20%. The specimen was PBMCs. These TCRs come from a human donor in good health (CMV status not recorded). Some clones in this sample may be carry-over from other donors' samples.

This clonotype was detected ten times or more. The gene calls are TRBV24-1 and TRBJ2-2, with D unclear. V was clipped by 4 bases and J by 3 bases, with 8 bases between them. The CDR3 spans 14 residues. Germline values: CDR1 KGHDR, CDR2 SFDVKD. CDR3 DNA sequence: TGTGCCACCAGTGAAAACGGAGACACCGGGGAGCTGTTTTTT. Its translation is CATSENGDTGELFF.

This clonotype was recorded a few times. The chain links TRBV12-3 or TRBV12-4 to TRBJ2-1; 11 bases match TRBD2. The CDR3 spans 15 residues. The V gene end was trimmed by 3 bases and the J gene end by 7 bases; junction bases not matched to a gene: 5. In nucleotides, the CDR3 is TGTGCCAGCAGTTTGAGGATAGCGGGGGGGAATGAGCAGTTCTTC. This sequence encodes CASSLRIAGGNEQFF.

This clonotype was seen at least ten times. The CDR3 spells CASSPGGPNTGELFF. CDR3 coding DNA: TGTGCCAGCAGCCCGGGGGGCCCGAACACCGGGGAGCTGTTTTTT. This rearrangement joins TRBV11-3 to TRBJ2-2, with D maybe TRBD2 (7 bases). Germline V gene sequence: CDR1 SGHNT, CDR2 YENEEA. The CDR3 contains 15 residues. Trimming cost V 5 bases and J 0 bases, with 10 bases left between them.

This chain links TRBV7-2 with TRBJ1-4; D gene ambiguous. The CDR3 has 16 amino acids. Trimming stripped 4 bases from V and 6 bases from J, with 18 bases between. The germline V gene encodes CDR1 SGHTA and CDR2 FQGNSA. This CDR3 reads CASSSFPAAYHEKLFF. DNA for the CDR3: TGTGCCAGCAGCTCCTTTCCGGCGGCCTATCATGAAAAACTGTTTTTT.

This clonotype has just a few counts. The chain joins TRBV29-1 to TRBJ2-7; D possibly corresponds to TRBD1 (6 bases). Trimming pared 4 bases from V and 2 bases from J, leaving 12 bases between. CDR3 size: 13 residues. CDR1 is SQVTM, CDR2 ANQGSEA, per germline. Here the CDR3 DNA reads TGCAGCGTTGCGCTGCCAGGGGCCTACGAGCAGTACTTC. Amino acids: CSVALPGAYEQYF.

This clonotype was found many times. This chain links TRBV14 with TRBJ2-3; D might be TRBD2 (6 bases). From germline, CDR1 is SGHDN and CDR2 FVKESK. Trimming cost V 0 bases and J 4 bases, with 14 bases left between them. The CDR3 loop spans 16 amino acids. The CDR3 nucleotides read TGTGCCAGCAGCCAAGACACATTGCGGGGCCCAGATACGCAGTATTTT. Its translation is CASSQDTLRGPDTQYF.

This clonotype came up many times. The chain is built from TRBV7-2 and TRBJ2-7; the match to TRBD1 covers 7 bases. CDR3 length: 14 amino acids. J was trimmed by 1 base and V by 5 bases; bases with no gene match: 5. Germline CDR1 and CDR2: SGHTA and FQGNSA. Written as DNA, the CDR3 is TGTGCCAGCAGCCCGAGACAGGGATCCTACGAGCAGTACTTC. This encodes CASSPRQGSYEQYF.

In this sample, this clonotype turned up many times. The J gene is TRBJ1-1, the V gene TRBV20-1; D remains unclear. Trimming removed 3 bases from V and 0 bases from J, with 14 bases in between. Germline-derived CDR1 and CDR2 are DFQATT and SNEGSKA (reference sequence). The CDR3 length is 15 residues. Written as DNA, the CDR3 is TGCAGTGCTAGGGCCGCGAGGGCCATGAACACTGAAGCTTTCTTT. Its protein product is CSARAARAMNTEAFF.

The chain has TRBV28 and TRBJ2-1, with TRBD2 as a possible D gene (5 bases). Germline V gene data show CDR1 as MDHEN and CDR2 as SYDVKM. This CDR3 is 15 amino acids long. V gave up 6 bases and J gave up 7 bases, with 19 bases separating them. As DNA, the CDR3 is TGTGCCAGCAGCCGCTTTGCGGGCGCGGTGAATGAGCAGTTCTTC. It is translated as CASSRFAGAVNEQFF.

This clonotype occurred many times. The chain recombines TRBV7-2 with TRBJ2-1, with D perhaps TRBD2 (6 bases). CDR1 is SGHTA, CDR2 FQGNSA, per germline. Trimming removed 5 bases from V and 2 bases from J, with 22 bases in between. The CDR3 runs 18 residues. The CDR3 DNA reads as TGTGCCAGCAGCGCAGATGGGATAGCGGCATACCCCTACAATGAGCAGTTCTTC. Encoded protein: CASSADGIAAYPYNEQFF.

J is TRBJ1-1 and V is TRBV10-3, with a tentative D call TRBD1 (5 bases). This CDR3 contains 14 residues. Germline-derived CDR1 and CDR2 are ENHRY and SYGVKD. Trimming cost V 4 bases and J 2 bases, with 11 bases left between them. The CDR3 spells CAISGVRDNTEAFF. CDR3 nucleotides: TGTGCCATCAGTGGGGTCAGGGACAACACTGAAGCTTTCTTT.

The rearrangement joins TRBV10-3 to TRBJ1-5; D ambiguous. This CDR3 contains 15 residues. The germline CDR1 and CDR2 sequences are ENHRY and SYGVKD. V lost 3 bases to trimming and J lost 1 base, with 10 bases between them. The CDR3 is CAISDHGTSNQPQHF. The CDR3 nucleotides are TGTGCCATCAGTGACCACGGCACGAGCAATCAGCCCCAGCATTTT.

This clonotype showed up many times. This rearrangement joins TRBV10-3 to TRBJ2-1, with D perhaps TRBD1 (5 bases). This CDR3 contains 17 residues. V was shortened by 0 bases and J by 0 bases, with 12 bases between the two germline ends. CDR1 ENHRY and CDR2 SYGVKD come from the germline V gene. The CDR3 is CAISESGGQYSYNEQFF. The CDR3 nucleotides read TGTGCCATCAGTGAGTCGGGCGGACAATACTCCTACAATGAGCAGTTCTTC.

This clonotype has only a few counts. The chain links TRBV28 to TRBJ2-1, with D unresolved. Trimming shortened V by 3 bases and J by 8 bases, and 11 bases separated the two germline ends. The CDR3 consists of 13 residues. Germline assignment: CDR1 MDHEN and CDR2 SYDVKM. CDR3 nucleotides: TGTGCCAGCAGTTTGGACCCGCTCTATGAGCAGTTCTTC. The encoded protein is CASSLDPLYEQFF.

This clonotype was detected only a few times. This sequence joins TRBV20-1 and TRBJ2-5; D is uncertain. The CDR3 extends over 11 amino acids. The germline gives CDR1 DFQATT, CDR2 SNEGSKA (reference sequence). Trimming removed 2 bases at V and 5 bases at J, with 6 bases between. The CDR3 sequence is CSARQIETQYF. The CDR3 nucleotides are TGCAGTGCTAGACAGATCGAGACCCAGTACTTC.

The chain links TRBV24-1 to TRBJ2-1; D is possibly TRBD2 (6 bases). Trimming took 3 bases from V and 0 from J, leaving 14 bases between them. The CDR3 runs to 17 residues. Germline V CDR1 and CDR2: KGHDR, SFDVKD. The CDR3 DNA sequence: TGTGCCACCAGTGATCCCCTAGCGCAGAGCTCCTACAATGAGCAGTTCTTC. Translated, it gives CATSDPLAQSSYNEQFF.

Ten or more counts support this clonotype. This chain joins TRBV24-1 and TRBJ1-2; D ambiguous. The germline CDR1 and CDR2 sequences are KGHDR and SFDVKD. The V gene lost 5 bases and the J gene lost 4 bases, with 7 bases spanning the gap. CDR3 length: 12 residues. In DNA, the CDR3 is TGTGCCACCAGTGGACATCCCTATGGCTACACCTTC. This gives the protein CATSGHPYGYTF.

V gene TRBV19 combines with J gene TRBJ2-6, with D possibly being TRBD1 (6 bases). The CDR3 covers 16 residues. Trimming left V 4 bases short and J 0 bases short, with 10 bases between. CDR1 is LNHDA and CDR2 is SQIVND in the germline V gene (reference sequence). This chain's CDR3 is CASSTIRGSGANVLTF. The CDR3 nucleotides are TGTGCCAGTAGTACGATCAGGGGCTCTGGGGCCAACGTCCTGACTTTC. Supplemented by reference TRBV19 and TRBJ2-6, the full variable domain reads DGGITQSPKYLFRKEGQNVTLSCEQNLNHDAMYWYRQDPGQGLRLIYYSQIVNDFQKGDIAEGYSVSREKKESFPLTVTSAQKNPTAFYLCASSTIRGSGANVLTFGAGSRLTVL.

This clonotype was detected many times. CDR3 DNA sequence: TGTGCCAGCAGCGCGGGCGTCCCGGGACAGGGAGTGAACACTGAAGCTTTCTTT. Encoded protein: CASSAGVPGQGVNTEAFF. This sequence joins TRBV7-8 and TRBJ1-1, with 9 nucleotides matching TRBD1. This CDR3 comprises 18 residues. CDR1 and CDR2 (germline): SGHVS, FQNEAQ. With V trimmed by 5 bases and J by 0 bases, 13 bases remained unmatched.

This clonotype was seen many times. The rearrangement links TRBV7-9 to TRBJ1-2, with 7 bases matching TRBD1. Per germline, CDR1 SEHNR and CDR2 FQNEAQ (reference sequence). Losses at the gene ends were 6 bases for V and 5 bases for J; bases not matched to a gene: 18. This CDR3 is 17 amino acids long. CDR3 protein: CASRISSDRTLPYGYTF. CDR3 nucleotide sequence: TGTGCCAGCAGAATATCGTCGGACAGGACACTCCCTTATGGCTACACCTTC.

The table lists this clonotype with many counts. The V call is TRBV28, the J call TRBJ1-5; possibly TRBD1 for D (5 bases). Germline CDR1 reads MDHEN; CDR2 reads SYDVKM. The CDR3 contains 12 residues. V was shortened by 8 bases and J by 7 bases, with 12 bases between the two germline ends. In DNA, the CDR3 is TGTGCCAGCGGGGGACGGTCCCAGCCCCAGCATTTT. It codes for CASGGRSQPQHF.

The V call is TRBV7-9, the J call TRBJ2-1; D is uncertain. This CDR3 is built from 14 residues. Germline V CDR1 and CDR2: SEHNR, FQNEAQ (reference sequence). The V and J ends lost 2 bases and 7 bases respectively, with 12 bases between them. The CDR3 is CASSLKVVRNEQFF. In DNA, the CDR3 is TGTGCCAGCAGCTTAAAGGTGGTTCGGAATGAGCAGTTCTTC.

This clonotype has ten or more counts. The chain employs TRBV10-1 and TRBJ1-2; maybe TRBD1 (6 bases). The CDR3 is 13 amino acids. Per the germline V gene, CDR1 is WNHNN and CDR2 is SYGVQD (reference sequence). V gave up 0 bases and J gave up 6 bases, with 8 bases separating them. CDR3 sequence: CASSESPGDGYTF. The CDR3 nucleotides read TGCGCCAGCAGTGAGTCGCCAGGGGATGGCTACACCTTC.

The V and J genes are TRBV18 and TRBJ2-5; 8 bases align to TRBD2. Germline CDR1 is KGHSH and CDR2 is LQKENI. J gave up 2 bases and V 2 bases, and 4 bases lay outside the gene matches. This CDR3 contains 15 residues. Here the CDR3 reads CASSPVSSGQETQYF. In DNA form, the CDR3 reads TGTGCCAGCTCACCAGTATCTAGCGGGCAAGAGACCCAGTACTTC. The full variable domain, rest sourced from reference TRBV18 and TRBJ2-5, is NAGVMQNPRHLVRRRGQEARLRCSPMKGHSHVYWYRQLPEEGLKFMVYLQKENIIDESGMPKERFSAEFPKEGPSILRIQQVVRGDSAAYFCASSPVSSGQETQYFGPGTRLLVL.

Many counts were recorded for this clonotype. V and J are TRBV7-2 and TRBJ1-5, with D uncertain. The V gene lost 4 bases and the J gene lost 5 bases, with 15 bases spanning the gap. This CDR3 is 15 amino acids long. Germline values: CDR1 SGHTA, CDR2 FQGNSA. CDR3 in amino acids: CASSSAVGRHQPQHF. CDR3 DNA: TGTGCCAGCAGCTCAGCTGTTGGGCGCCATCAGCCCCAGCATTTT.

In the case of this clonotype: This clone may be a read error of a much larger clone one base away. Here the CDR3 omits its conserved ending phenylalanine or tryptophan, so a read error is the likely source. The chain has TRBV9 and TRBJ2-1; D is ambiguous. CDR1 is SGDLS and CDR2 is YYNGEE in the germline V gene. V was shortened by 3 bases and J by 7 bases, with 20 bases between the two germline ends. The CDR3 spans 16 residues. This chain's CDR3 is CASSGGRLRAVNEQFL. CDR3 nucleotide sequence: TGTGCCAGCAGCGGAGGACGTCTTCGGGCGGTGAATGAGCAGTTCTTG.

The chain is built from TRBV29-1 and TRBJ2-1; D is perhaps TRBD2 (5 bases). Germline CDR1 reads SQVTM; CDR2 reads ANQGSEA. This CDR3 region has 11 residues. Deletions cut 7 bases from V and 6 bases from J, with 10 bases between. The DNA for the CDR3 is TGCAGCGGCGAGGGCTCCAATGAGCAGTTCTTC. It specifies CSGEGSNEQFF.

The chain recombines TRBV5-1 with TRBJ2-2; no firm D call. This CDR3 region has 13 residues. Germline V gene lookup returns CDR1 SGHRS and CDR2 YFSETQ. Trimming removed 0 bases at V and 6 bases at J, with 6 bases between. CDR3 amino acids: CASSLEGSGELFF. Written as DNA, the CDR3 is TGCGCCAGCAGCTTGGAAGGGTCCGGGGAGCTGTTTTTT.

The sample holds many counts of this clonotype. The CDR3 DNA follows: TGTGCCAGCGGGGCGGATGGCTACACCTTC. This codes for CASGADGYTF. The V gene is TRBV28, the J gene TRBJ1-2; possibly TRBD1 for D (5 bases). Trimming cost V 8 bases and J 6 bases, with 7 bases left between them. Germline CDR1 is MDHEN and CDR2 is SYDVKM. CDR3 length: 10 residues.

In this sample, this clonotype turned up once. This sequence joins TRBV9 and TRBJ1-5; D not resolved. V lost 4 bases and J 2 bases, leaving 7 bases between the germline ends. The germline V gene has CDR1 SGDLS and CDR2 YYNGEE. This CDR3 is 13 amino acids long. The CDR3 protein is CASSQSGNQPQHF. CDR3 coding DNA: TGTGCCAGCAGCCAGTCTGGCAATCAGCCCCAGCATTTT.